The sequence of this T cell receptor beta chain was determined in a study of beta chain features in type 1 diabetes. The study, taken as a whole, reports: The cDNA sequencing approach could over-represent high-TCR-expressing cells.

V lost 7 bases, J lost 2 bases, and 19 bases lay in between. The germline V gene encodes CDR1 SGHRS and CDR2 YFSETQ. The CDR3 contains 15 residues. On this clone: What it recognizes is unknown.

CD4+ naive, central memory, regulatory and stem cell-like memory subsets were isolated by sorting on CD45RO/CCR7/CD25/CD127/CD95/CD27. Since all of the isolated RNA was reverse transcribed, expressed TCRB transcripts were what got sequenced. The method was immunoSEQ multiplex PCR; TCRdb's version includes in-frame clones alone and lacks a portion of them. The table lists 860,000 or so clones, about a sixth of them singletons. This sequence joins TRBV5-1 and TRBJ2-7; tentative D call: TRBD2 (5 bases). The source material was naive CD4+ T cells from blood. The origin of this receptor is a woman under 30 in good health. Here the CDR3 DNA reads TGCGCCAGCTCTGAGGGTTCGGCCAGGCCCTACGAGCAGTACTTC. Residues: CASSEGSARPYEQYF.